This is a list of T cell receptor beta chains from one sample in a study of blood T cell repertoires in COVID-19. Assay used: immunoSEQ multiplex PCR; TCRdb lists only in-frame clones, some missing. The sample carries 15,000 to 20,000 clones, around nine tenths recorded once. Material for sequencing was peripheral blood. These receptors were taken from a woman in her fifties or sixties with active COVID-19. Both conserved end residues are part of each CDR3. A D gene is named only where the DNA matches it firmly. Some rows mark clone size as missing; the rest say once, few, many or name a class of expanded clone.

CASSQARGANSPLHF	TGTGCCAGCAGCCAAGCAAGGGGCGCGAATTCACCCCTCCACTTT	-	TRBV3-1/TRBV3-2	TRBJ1-6	-
CASSQDEGTGSGRSYEQYF	TGTGCCAGCAGCCAAGATGAGGGGACAGGTTCAGGGAGATCTTACGAGCAGTACTTC	-	TRBV4-2	TRBJ2-7	TRBD1
CASSVAGGQQNIQYF	TGTGCCAGCAGCGTAGCGGGGGGGCAGCAAAACATTCAGTACTTC	-	TRBV7-9	TRBJ2-4	TRBD2
CASSYMAGDQPQHF	TGTGCCAGCAGCTATATGGCGGGGGATCAGCCCCAGCATTTT	-	TRBV5-6	TRBJ1-5	-
CASSPLGQGAMENSPLHF	TGTGCCAGCAGCCCGCTGGGCCAGGGGGCAATGGAGAATTCACCCCTCCACTTT	-	TRBV5-6	TRBJ1-6	TRBD1
CASSEWGNAEAFF	TGTGCCAGCAGTGAATGGGGCAACGCTGAAGCTTTCTTT	-	TRBV6-1	TRBJ1-1	-
CASSSGDMNEQFF	TGTGCCAGCAGTTCGGGGGATATGAATGAGCAGTTCTTC	few	TRBV6-5	TRBJ2-1	-
CASSRTVVETQYF	TGTGCCAGCAGTAGGACAGTTGTGGAGACCCAGTACTTC	-	TRBV27	TRBJ2-5	-
CASSLQLGGEQYF	TGTGCCAGCAGCTTACAACTAGGCGGCGAGCAGTACTTC	-	TRBV11-3	TRBJ2-7	-
CASSETGGGSETQYF	TGTGCCAGCAGTGAAACAGGGGGCGGATCTGAGACCCAGTACTTC	-	TRBV25-1	TRBJ2-5	TRBD1
CASSYGQGSYEQYF	TGTGCCAGCAGCTACGGACAGGGTTCCTACGAGCAGTACTTC	-	TRBV11-2	TRBJ2-7	TRBD1
CAGHEGGRRGYTF	TGTGCCGGACACGAAGGGGGAAGGCGTGGCTACACCTTC	-	TRBV6-5	TRBJ1-2	-
CASSDGAAGELFF	TGTGCCAGCAGTGACGGGGCCGCCGGGGAGCTGTTTTTT	-	TRBV6-4	TRBJ2-2	-
CASSLGMSSGANVLTF	TGTGCCAGCAGCTTGGGAATGAGCTCTGGGGCCAACGTCCTGACTTTC	-	TRBV5-8	TRBJ2-6	-
CASSPGTGQLNTEAFF	TGTGCCAGCTCACCTGGGACAGGGCAGCTGAACACTGAAGCTTTCTTT	-	TRBV18	TRBJ1-1	TRBD1
CASSLTRTSTDTQYF	TGTGCCAGCAGCTTGACCCGGACTAGCACAGATACGCAGTATTTT	-	TRBV5-4	TRBJ2-3	-
CASNYGNLESIGEQFF	TGTGCCAGTAACTACGGTAACCTCGAGTCAATTGGGGAGCAGTTCTTC	-	TRBV19	TRBJ2-1	-
CASSQALEHYGYTF	TGTGCCAGCAGCCAGGCTCTGGAACACTATGGCTACACCTTC	-	TRBV5-4	TRBJ1-2	-
CASSSGQGDYEQYF	TGTGCCAGCAGCTCTGGACAGGGGGACTACGAGCAGTACTTC	-	TRBV13	TRBJ2-7	TRBD1
CASDIDRWNTEAFF	TGTGCCAGCGATATAGACAGGTGGAACACTGAAGCTTTCTTT	-	TRBV6-5	TRBJ1-1	-
CASRGTGGYNSPLHF	TGTGCCAGCAGGGGGACAGGGGGCTATAATTCACCCCTCCACTTT	-	TRBV6-5	TRBJ1-6	TRBD1
CASSEAGGYGYTF	TGTGCCAGCAGTGAGGCAGGCGGGTATGGCTACACCTTC	-	TRBV6-4	TRBJ1-2	-
CASGLVWGADTQYF	TGTGCTAGTGGTTTGGTATGGGGGGCAGATACGCAGTATTTT	-	TRBV12-5	TRBJ2-3	-